These 7 T cell receptor beta chains were all obtained from the same sample, sequenced in a study of T cell responses to AZD1222 COVID-19 vaccine. Clones were sequenced by immunoSEQ multiplex PCR, and TCRdb holds only the in-frame ones, with some missing. The sample contains 140,000 to 150,000 clones, more than 75% of which appear only once. Specimen: peripheral blood, collected 28 days after the second AZD1222 dose. These receptors originate from an adult who received the AZD1222 COVID-19 vaccine.

V usage is TRBV7-9 and J usage is TRBJ2-7; 8 bases match TRBD2. V dropped 7 bases and J dropped 6; count of bases not matched to a gene: 11. Germline CDR1 is SEHNR and CDR2 is FQNEAQ (reference sequence). The CDR3 has 14 amino acids. The CDR3 reads CASTTGGGGGEQYF. The CDR3 DNA sequence: TGTGCCAGCACCACCGGGGGGGGCGGTGGCGAGCAGTACTTC.

This sequence joins TRBV12-3 or TRBV12-4 and TRBJ2-5; no reliable D call. CDR3 size: 13 residues. Trimming removed 6 bases from V and 5 bases from J, with 13 bases in between. CDR3 nucleotide sequence: TGTGCCAGCAGCCTAATGGGTCTGGAGACCCAGTACTTC. This encodes CASSLMGLETQYF.

The chain couples TRBV10-2 to TRBJ2-2; 8 bases agree with TRBD2. This CDR3 contains 16 residues. CDR1 and CDR2 from the germline V gene are WSHSY and SAAADI. V lost 10 bases, J lost 5 bases, and 15 bases stayed unmatched. CDR3 DNA: TGCGCCACCACGGGAAGTGATAGCGGGGATACCGGGGAGCTGTTTTTT. Translating it yields CATTGSDSGDTGELFF.

This chain uses TRBV28 with TRBJ2-1; D not certain. The CDR3 length is 13 residues. Germline loops: CDR1 MDHEN, CDR2 SYDVKM. The V end lost 4 bases, the J end lost 2 bases, and 6 bases lay between the germline ends. CDR3 DNA sequence: TGTGCCAGCAGTTCTGGGGCCTACAATGAGCAGTTCTTC. It yields the protein CASSSGAYNEQFF.

The rearrangement uses TRBV18 and TRBJ1-5, with D possibly TRBD1 on 5 matching bases. Trimming removed 5 bases at V and 6 bases at J, with 14 bases between. In germline, CDR1 is KGHSH, CDR2 LQKENI. CDR3 size: 14 residues. CDR3 region: CASSGAGIGQPQHF. CDR3 in DNA: TGTGCCAGCTCAGGGGCAGGGATCGGTCAGCCCCAGCATTTT.

This CDR3 reads CASSLWGQKNQPQHF. The CDR3 DNA reads as TGTGCCAGCAGTTTATGGGGACAGAAAAATCAGCCCCAGCATTTT. The rearrangement joins TRBV28 to TRBJ1-5; the match to TRBD1 covers 7 bases. The V and J ends lost 0 bases and 4 bases, in that order; junction bases with no gene match: 3. CDR3 length: 15 amino acids. Germline V gives CDR1 MDHEN, CDR2 SYDVKM. Drawing the rest from reference TRBV28 and TRBJ1-5, the complete variable domain is DVKVTQSSRYLVKRTGEKVFLECVQDMDHENMFWYRQDPGLGLRLIYFSYDVKMKEKGDIPEGYSVSREKKERFSLILESASTNQTSMYLCASSLWGQKNQPQHFGDGTRLSIL.

This clone appeared once. This chain connects TRBV7-2 to TRBJ1-4, with D uncertain. The CDR3 is 12 amino acids. Germline-derived CDR1 and CDR2 are SGHTA and FQGNSA. Trimming left V 1 base short and J 7 bases short, with 4 bases between. The chain's CDR3 is CASSLDGEKLFF. The CDR3 DNA sequence: TGTGCCAGCAGCTTAGACGGTGAAAAACTGTTTTTT.